These 13 T cell receptor beta chains were sequenced from one sample in a study of cytomegalovirus exposure and HLA in healthy donors. The PCR was carried out with 60 Vbeta primers and 13 Jbeta primers. The method was immunoSEQ multiplex PCR; TCRdb's version includes in-frame clones alone and lacks a portion of them. The sample has about 98,000 clones, roughly 70% seen once. The source material was PBMCs. These receptors were obtained from a man in his forties or fifties in good health and CMV-seronegative.

This clone was found a few times. J is TRBJ2-1 and V is TRBV4-2; 9 bases map to TRBD2. The germline CDR1 and CDR2 sequences are LGHNA and YNFKEQ. The CDR3 consists of 15 residues. The ends lost 5 bases at V and 9 bases at J; junction bases unmatched: 11. In nucleotides, the CDR3 is TGTGCCAGCAGCGCGGAAGCGGGGGGCCCCCTTGAGCAGTTCTTC. Protein product: CASSAEAGGPLEQFF.

The gene calls are TRBV19 and TRBJ2-5; 7 positions agree with TRBD1. CDR1 is LNHDA, CDR2 SQIVND, per germline (reference sequence). CDR3 length: 13 residues. Trimming cost V 3 bases and J 5 bases; bases outside gene matches: 3. The CDR3 bases are TGTGCCAGTAGTATGGGACAGCCGGAGACCCAGTACTTC. It yields the protein CASSMGQPETQYF.

In its sample, this clone was seen a few times. The chain employs TRBV10-3 and TRBJ2-1, with 7 bases that match TRBD2. Germline V gene lookup returns CDR1 ENHRY and CDR2 SYGVKD. With V trimmed by 10 bases and J by 8 bases, 14 bases remained unmatched. The CDR3 is made up of 14 amino acids. The CDR3 DNA sequence: TGTGCCAGCTGTTTTGGCGGGAGAGTGTATGAGCAGTTCTTC. Protein: CASCFGGRVYEQFF.

The CDR3 spells CASSQDHDRLSPLHF. The CDR3 DNA is TGCGCCAGCAGCCAAGATCATGACAGACTTTCACCCCTCCACTTT. J is TRBJ1-6 and V is TRBV4-3; D may be TRBD1 (5 bases). Germline values: CDR1 LGHNA, CDR2 YSLEER. This CDR3 is 15 amino acids long. The V end lost 0 bases, the J end lost 9 bases, and 12 bases lay between the germline ends.

This clone showed up just a few times. This same CDR3 is encoded by further DNA sequences in the sample. This chain connects TRBV5-6 to TRBJ1-3; tentatively, D is TRBD1 (5 bases). Trimming took 4 bases from V and 4 from J, leaving 15 bases between them. From germline, CDR1 is SGHDT and CDR2 YYEEEE. The CDR3 extends over 15 amino acids. The CDR3 sequence is CASSLRGTSGNTIYF. For the CDR3, the DNA is TGTGCCAGCAGCCTACGGGGGACTAGCGGAAACACCATATATTTT.

The gene calls are TRBV4-2 and TRBJ2-1, with TRBD2 matching 12 bases. The CDR3 contains 18 residues. The trim removed 4 bases at V and 6 bases at J, leaving 13 bases unmatched. Germline CDR1 LGHNA, CDR2 YNFKEQ. CDR3 protein: CASSLQPISSGRANEQFF. DNA of the CDR3: TGTGCCAGCAGCCTACAACCGATTTCTAGCGGGAGGGCCAATGAGCAGTTCTTC.

The CDR3 nucleotides read TGCAGCGTTGAGCGGGAGCCCTACAATGAGCAGTTCTTC. This sequence encodes CSVEREPYNEQFF. V is TRBV29-1 and J is TRBJ2-1; 7 bases are a match to TRBD2. V shed 3 bases, J shed 2 bases, and the junction held 1 base outside the gene matches. Germline V gene sequence: CDR1 SQVTM, CDR2 ANQGSEA. The CDR3 totals 13 residues.

This clone was seen a handful of times. V gene TRBV14 combines with J gene TRBJ2-2; 8 positions agree with TRBD1. The trim removed 3 bases at V and 3 bases at J, leaving 9 bases unmatched. This CDR3 has 17 amino acids. The germline V gene encodes CDR1 SGHDN and CDR2 FVKESK. CDR3 amino acids: CASSQGGQGRDTGELFF. The CDR3 coding sequence is TGTGCCAGCAGCCAGGGCGGACAGGGAAGGGACACCGGGGAGCTGTTTTTT.

This clone has more than one count but fewer than ten. The rearrangement joins TRBV25-1 to TRBJ1-2, with a tentative D call TRBD1 (6 bases). With 6 bases removed from V and 4 bases from J, the gap between germline ends came to 15 bases. This CDR3 is 14 amino acids long. The germline CDR1 and CDR2 sequences are MGHDK and SYGVNS. The CDR3 DNA is TGTGCCAGCAGGGCGGTGGGACAAGGCTATGGCTACACCTTC. Translation gives CASRAVGQGYGYTF.

This clone was counted a single time. The chain combines TRBV6-5 with TRBJ2-7; D unclear. Germline V gene sequence: CDR1 MNHEY, CDR2 SVGAGI. The CDR3 length is 16 residues. Trimming cost V 0 bases and J 2 bases, with 14 bases left between them. This chain's CDR3 is CASSYSSSSTTYEQYF. The CDR3 DNA sequence: TGTGCCAGCAGTTACTCGAGTTCGTCGACAACCTACGAGCAGTACTTC.

This chain links TRBV28 with TRBJ2-5, with 9 bases identical to TRBD2. CDR3 length: 16 amino acids. CDR1 is MDHEN and CDR2 is SYDVKM in the germline V gene. J gave up 7 bases and V 2 bases, and 11 bases lay outside the gene matches. The CDR3 region has the DNA TGTGCCAGCAGTTTACGGCTAGCGGGAAATGTTGGGACCCAGTACTTC. It codes for CASSLRLAGNVGTQYF. Combining the CDR3 with reference TRBV28 and TRBJ2-5 gives the whole variable domain DVKVTQSSRYLVKRTGEKVFLECVQDMDHENMFWYRQDPGLGLRLIYFSYDVKMKEKGDIPEGYSVSREKKERFSLILESASTNQTSMYLCASSLRLAGNVGTQYFGPGTRLLVL.

The V call is TRBV7-9, the J call TRBJ1-5; 9 bases fit TRBD1. V was pared by 5 bases and J by 5 bases, with 7 bases of the junction left unmatched. This CDR3 has 15 amino acids. Germline V CDR1 and CDR2: SEHNR, FQNEAQ (reference sequence). Written as DNA, the CDR3 is TGTGCCAGCAGCCCAACGACAGGGGGTTATCAGCCCCAGCATTTT. As protein: CASSPTTGGYQPQHF.

The V call is TRBV5-4, the J call TRBJ2-7; D is uncertain. Germline values: CDR1 SGHNT, CDR2 YYREEE (reference sequence). This CDR3 region has 17 residues. Trimming removed 0 bases from V and 3 bases from J, with 19 bases in between. The CDR3 sequence: CASSLGGKGALHYEQYF. For the CDR3, the DNA is TGTGCCAGCAGCTTGGGCGGCAAAGGAGCGCTCCACTACGAGCAGTACTTC.